The present entry profiles one T cell receptor beta chain with its context. This sample was taken from a study of OX40 agonist ivuxolimab in advanced cancers. The germline V gene encodes CDR1 KGHSH and CDR2 LQKENI. J was trimmed by 3 bases and V by 3 bases; bases with no gene match: 1. The CDR3 is made up of 14 amino acids. Sequenced by immunoSEQ multiplex PCR; TCRdb stores in-frame clones only, minus some. The sample consists of 75,000 to 100,000 clones, around 88% of them appearing once. The chain employs TRBV18 and TRBJ1-4; TRBD1 matches at 7 bases. Source: CD4+ or CD8+ T cells sorted from blood, taken in a trial of the OX40 agonist ivuxolimab. The sequence came from an adult with an advanced solid tumor such as melanoma, head and neck, liver or kidney cancer. CDR3 loop: CASSPGTANEKLFF. The CDR3 coding sequence is TGTGCCAGCTCACCTGGGACAGCTAATGAAAAACTGTTTTTT.